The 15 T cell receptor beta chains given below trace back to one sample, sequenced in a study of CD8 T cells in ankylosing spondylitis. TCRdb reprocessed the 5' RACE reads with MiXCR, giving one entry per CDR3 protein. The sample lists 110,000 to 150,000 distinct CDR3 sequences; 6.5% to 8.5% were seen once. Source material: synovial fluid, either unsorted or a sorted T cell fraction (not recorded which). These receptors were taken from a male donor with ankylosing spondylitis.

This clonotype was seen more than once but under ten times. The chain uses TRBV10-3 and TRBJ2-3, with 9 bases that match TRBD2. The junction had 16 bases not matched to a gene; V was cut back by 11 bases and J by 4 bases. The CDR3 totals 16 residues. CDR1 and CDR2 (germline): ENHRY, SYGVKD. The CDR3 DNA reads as TGTGCCTCCGCGGGGGGGGGGCACCGTGAGCCAGATACGCAGTATTTT. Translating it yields CASAGGGHREPDTQYF.

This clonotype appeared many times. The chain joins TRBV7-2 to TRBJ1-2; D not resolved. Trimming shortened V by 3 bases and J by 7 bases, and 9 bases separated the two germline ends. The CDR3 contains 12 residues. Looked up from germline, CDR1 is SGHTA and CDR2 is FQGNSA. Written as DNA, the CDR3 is TGTGCCAGCAGCTTCCAGTCATCTGGCTACACCTTC. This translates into CASSFQSSGYTF.

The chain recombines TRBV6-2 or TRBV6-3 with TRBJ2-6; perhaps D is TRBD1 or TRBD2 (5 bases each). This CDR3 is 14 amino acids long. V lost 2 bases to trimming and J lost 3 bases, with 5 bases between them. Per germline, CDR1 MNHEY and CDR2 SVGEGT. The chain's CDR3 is CASSYGGGANVLTF. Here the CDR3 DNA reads TGTGCCAGCAGTTACGGGGGTGGGGCCAACGTCCTGACTTTC.

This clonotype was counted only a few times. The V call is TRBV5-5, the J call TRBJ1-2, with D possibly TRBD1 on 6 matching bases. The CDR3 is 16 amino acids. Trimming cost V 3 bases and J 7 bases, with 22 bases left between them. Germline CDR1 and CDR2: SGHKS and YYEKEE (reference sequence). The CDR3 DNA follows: TGTGCCAGCAGCTACCCATTAGGGGGGTCAAGCCCTGGCTACACCTTC. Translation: CASSYPLGGSSPGYTF.

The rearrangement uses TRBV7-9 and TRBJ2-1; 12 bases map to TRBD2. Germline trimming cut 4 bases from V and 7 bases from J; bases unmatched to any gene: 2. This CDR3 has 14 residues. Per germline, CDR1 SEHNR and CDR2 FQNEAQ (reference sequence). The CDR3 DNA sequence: TGTGCCAGCAGCTCTAGCGGGGGGGGAAATGAGCAGTTCTTC. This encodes CASSSSGGGNEQFF. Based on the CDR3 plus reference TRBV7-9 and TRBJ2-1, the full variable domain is DTGVSQNPRHKITKRGQNVTFRCDPISEHNRLYWYRQTLGQGPEFLTYFQNEAQLEKSRLLSDRFSAERPKGSFSTLEIQRTEQGDSAMYLCASSSSGGGNEQFFGPGTRLTVL.

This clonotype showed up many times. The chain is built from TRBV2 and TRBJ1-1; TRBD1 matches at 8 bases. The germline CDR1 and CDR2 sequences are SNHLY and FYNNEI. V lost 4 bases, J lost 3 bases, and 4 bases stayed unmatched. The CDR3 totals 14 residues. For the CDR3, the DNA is TGTGCCAGCAGTGCTGACAGGGGCCACACTGAAGCTTTCTTT. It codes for CASSADRGHTEAFF. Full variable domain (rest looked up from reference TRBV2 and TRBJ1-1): EPEVTQTPSHQVTQMGQEVILRCVPISNHLYFYWYRQILGQKVEFLVSFYNNEISEKSEIFDDQFSVERPDGSNFTLKIRSTKLEDSAMYFCASSADRGHTEAFFGQGTRLTVV.

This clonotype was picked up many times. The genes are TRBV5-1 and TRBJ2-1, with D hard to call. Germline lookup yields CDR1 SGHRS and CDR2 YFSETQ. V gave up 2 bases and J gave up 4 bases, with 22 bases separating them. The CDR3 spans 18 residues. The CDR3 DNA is TGCGCCAGCAGCTTTCCGTCCGAAAGTACCAGAGGTTACAATGAGCAGTTCTTC. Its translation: CASSFPSESTRGYNEQFF.

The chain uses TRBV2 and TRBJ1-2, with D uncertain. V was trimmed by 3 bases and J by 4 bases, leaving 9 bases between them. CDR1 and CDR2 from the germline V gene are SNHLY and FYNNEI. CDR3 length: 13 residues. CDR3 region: CASSDDQIYGYTF. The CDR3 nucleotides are TGTGCCAGCAGTGACGACCAGATCTATGGCTACACCTTC.

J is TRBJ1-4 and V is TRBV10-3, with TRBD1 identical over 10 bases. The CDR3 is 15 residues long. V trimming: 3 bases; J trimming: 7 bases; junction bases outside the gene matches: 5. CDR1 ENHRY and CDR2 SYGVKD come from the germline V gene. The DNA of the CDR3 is TGTGCCATCAGTGACCCGGACAGGGGGACTGAAAAACTGTTTTTT. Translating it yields CAISDPDRGTEKLFF.

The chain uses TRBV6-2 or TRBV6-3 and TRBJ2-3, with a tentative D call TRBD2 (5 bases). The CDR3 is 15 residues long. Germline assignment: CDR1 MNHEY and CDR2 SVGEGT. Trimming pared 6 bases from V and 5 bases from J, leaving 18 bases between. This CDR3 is CASRRVAPSGDTQYF. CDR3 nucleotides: TGTGCCAGCAGGAGGGTAGCACCATCGGGAGATACGCAGTATTTT.

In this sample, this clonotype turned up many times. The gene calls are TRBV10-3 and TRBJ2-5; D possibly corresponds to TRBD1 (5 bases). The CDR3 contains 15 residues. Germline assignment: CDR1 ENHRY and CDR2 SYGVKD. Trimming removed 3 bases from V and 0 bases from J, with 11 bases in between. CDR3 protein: CAISDSQGNQETQYF. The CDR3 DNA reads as TGTGCCATCAGTGACTCCCAGGGTAACCAAGAGACCCAGTACTTC.

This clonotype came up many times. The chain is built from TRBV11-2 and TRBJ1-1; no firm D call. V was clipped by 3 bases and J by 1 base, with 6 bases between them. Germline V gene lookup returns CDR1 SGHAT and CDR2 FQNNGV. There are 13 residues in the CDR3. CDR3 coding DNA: TGTGCCAGCAGCTTGGGAGCGAACACTGAAGCTTTCTTT. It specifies CASSLGANTEAFF.

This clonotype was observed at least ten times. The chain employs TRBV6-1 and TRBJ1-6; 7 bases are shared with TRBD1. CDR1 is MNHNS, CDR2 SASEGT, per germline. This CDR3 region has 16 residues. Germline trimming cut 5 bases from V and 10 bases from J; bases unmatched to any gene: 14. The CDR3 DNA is TGTGCCAGCAGTCGAATCAGGGGGGGTGAGAGATCACCCCTCCACTTT. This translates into CASSRIRGGERSPLHF.

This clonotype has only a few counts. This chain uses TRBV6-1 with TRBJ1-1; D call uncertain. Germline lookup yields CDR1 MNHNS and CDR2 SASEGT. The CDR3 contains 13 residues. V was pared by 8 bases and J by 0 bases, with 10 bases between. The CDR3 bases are TGTGCCAGCTGTACAGTAATGAACACTGAAGCTTTCTTT. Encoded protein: CASCTVMNTEAFF.

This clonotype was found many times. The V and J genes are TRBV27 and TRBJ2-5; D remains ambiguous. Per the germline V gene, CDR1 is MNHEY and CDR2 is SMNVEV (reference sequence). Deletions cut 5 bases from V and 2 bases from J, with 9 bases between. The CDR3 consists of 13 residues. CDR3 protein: CASSMRPQETQYF. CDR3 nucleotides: TGTGCCAGCAGTATGAGACCTCAAGAGACCCAGTACTTC.